This is a list of T cell receptor beta chains from one sample in a study of CXCR3-negative and CXCR3-positive naive CD8 T cells. TCRdb derives one entry per CDR3 protein from the 5' RACE reads, leaving out DNA. The sample features 130,000 to 150,000 distinct CDR3 sequences, with approximately 0.27% in its top ten. Sequencing was performed on naive CXCR3+ CD8+ T cells from blood. The receptors come from a human donor in good health. Some clones in this sample may be carry-over from other donors' samples. CDR3s include the opening cysteine and the closing phenylalanine or tryptophan.

J gene,V gene,CDR3 protein
TRBJ1-6,TRBV4-2,CASSPGTDVSPLHF
TRBJ2-1,TRBV6-2/TRBV6-3,CASSYFASGDNEQFF
TRBJ1-1,TRBV18,CASSLQGANTEAFF
TRBJ2-7,TRBV4-1,CASSQVRGGYEQYF
TRBJ2-7,TRBV11-3,CASSSGQPYEQYF
TRBJ2-5,TRBV12-3/TRBV12-4,CASSLRWDSQETQYF
TRBJ1-4,TRBV2,CASRMDRDSFEKLFF
TRBJ1-6,TRBV7-2,CASSLAPQGMNNSPLHF
TRBJ2-7,TRBV28,CASSFLGDGGDEQYF
TRBJ1-3,TRBV5-1,CASKGNWAGSGNTIYF
TRBJ1-1,TRBV7-3,CASSLYRYTEAFF
TRBJ2-3,TRBV29-1,CSVLGTTSGGGDTQYF
TRBJ1-1,TRBV7-9,CASSSPSTLPEAFF
TRBJ2-7,TRBV28,CASSFPSRLVYEQYF
TRBJ2-7,TRBV15,CATSNTGYEQYF
TRBJ1-2,TRBV4-1,CASSHITPQGRSTNYGYTF
TRBJ2-7,TRBV7-9,CASSSPPSKNTYEQYF
TRBJ1-1,TRBV13,CASSLGVGTNTEAFF
TRBJ2-3,TRBV18,CASSRGTALSTDTQYF
TRBJ2-7,TRBV14,CASSPAREYEQYF
TRBJ2-1,TRBV7-9,CASDAGGNEQFF
TRBJ2-1,TRBV5-1,CASSRGYNEQFF
TRBJ2-1,TRBV4-1,CASSEGGFGIYNEQFF
TRBJ1-1,TRBV7-2,CASSAYRGSENTEAFF
TRBJ2-1,TRBV9,CASSVGGSDNEQFF
TRBJ1-1,TRBV29-1,CSVAGGAGTEAFF
TRBJ2-1,TRBV5-5,CASSPSLSSYNEQFF
TRBJ2-1,TRBV20-1,CSARGTASNSYNEQFF
TRBJ2-1,TRBV29-1,CSSRWEGNEQFF
TRBJ1-2,TRBV29-1,CSVEEHQGSYGYTF
TRBJ1-1,TRBV20-1,CSARVTGRYGGTEAFF
TRBJ1-3,TRBV29-1,CSAQGAGNTIYF
TRBJ1-5,TRBV28,CASSLYPGGIQPQHF
TRBJ2-2,TRBV5-6,CASSSSGGTGELFF
TRBJ2-7,TRBV7-3,CASSLGLAGAEQYF
TRBJ2-7,TRBV7-6,CASSLAEGDEQYF
TRBJ2-1,TRBV11-2,CASSLRVDYYNEQFF
TRBJ1-6,TRBV6-2/TRBV6-3,CASNHPLGDSPLHF
TRBJ1-1,TRBV12-3/TRBV12-4,CASSRTGGDFPSEAFF
TRBJ2-7,TRBV5-6,CASSKTGTSDKYEQYF
TRBJ1-1,TRBV4-3,CASSQARGLGNTEAFF
TRBJ1-5,TRBV12-3/TRBV12-4,CASRRTGRDQPQHF
TRBJ2-7,TRBV20-1,CSARDGTSNPHEQYF
TRBJ1-3,TRBV5-1,CASSPRRGQGKAGNTIYF
TRBJ2-1,TRBV28,CASSLIQGEDEQFF
TRBJ2-7,TRBV29-1,CSVESRGETYEQYF
TRBJ2-3,TRBV30,CAWSGLASGRAMDTQYF
TRBJ1-2,TRBV7-2,CASSLDGTGGYGYTF
TRBJ1-2,TRBV19,CASIPGTGGVYGYTF
TRBJ2-7,TRBV28,CASSFRSSYEQYF
TRBJ2-3,TRBV7-9,CASSPPLGVPDTQYF
TRBJ1-2,TRBV7-9,CASSSVGGLAYGYTF
TRBJ2-2,TRBV15,CATSSSPRRSTGELFF
TRBJ2-7,TRBV13,CASSRPGDLIPYEQYF
TRBJ2-1,TRBV11-2,CASSLVITQEQFF